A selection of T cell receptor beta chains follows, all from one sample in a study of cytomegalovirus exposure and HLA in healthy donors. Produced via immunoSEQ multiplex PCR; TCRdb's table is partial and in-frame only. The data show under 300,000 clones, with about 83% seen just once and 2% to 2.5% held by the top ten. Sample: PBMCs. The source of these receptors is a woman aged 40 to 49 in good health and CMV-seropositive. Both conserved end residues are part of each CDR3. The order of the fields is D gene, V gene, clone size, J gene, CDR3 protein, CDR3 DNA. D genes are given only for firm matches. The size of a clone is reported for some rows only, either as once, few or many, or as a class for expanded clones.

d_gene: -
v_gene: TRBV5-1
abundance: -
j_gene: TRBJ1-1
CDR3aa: CASSWGGDTEAFF
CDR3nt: TGCGCCAGCAGCTGGGGGGGGGACACTGAAGCTTTCTTT

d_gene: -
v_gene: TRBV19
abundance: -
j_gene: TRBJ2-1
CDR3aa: CASSEGDSRQEQFF
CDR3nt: TGTGCCAGTAGTGAGGGGGATAGCCGGCAGGAGCAGTTCTTC

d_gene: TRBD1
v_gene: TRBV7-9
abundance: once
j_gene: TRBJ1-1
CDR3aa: CASSSPGTVMNTEAFF
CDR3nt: TGTGCCAGCAGCTCCCCCGGGACAGTTATGAACACTGAAGCTTTCTTT

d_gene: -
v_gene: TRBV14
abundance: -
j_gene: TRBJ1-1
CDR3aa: CASSPNQDFEAFF
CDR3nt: TGTGCCAGCAGCCCAAACCAGGATTTTGAAGCTTTCTTT

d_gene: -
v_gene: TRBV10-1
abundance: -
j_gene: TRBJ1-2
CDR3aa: CASSPQGVPRYGYTF
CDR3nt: TGCGCCAGCAGCCCACAGGGTGTCCCACGATATGGCTACACCTTC

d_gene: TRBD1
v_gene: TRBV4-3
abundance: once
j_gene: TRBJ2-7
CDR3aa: CASSQDHQGAFWEQYF
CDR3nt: TGCGCCAGCAGCCAAGATCACCAGGGGGCCTTTTGGGAGCAGTACTTC

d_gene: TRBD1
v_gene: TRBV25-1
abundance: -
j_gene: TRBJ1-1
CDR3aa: CASSVRDSDTEAFF
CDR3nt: TGTGCCAGCAGTGTACGGGACAGCGACACTGAAGCTTTCTTT

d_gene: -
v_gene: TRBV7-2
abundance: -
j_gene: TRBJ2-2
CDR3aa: CASSLDRLPAGELFF
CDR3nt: TGTGCCAGCAGCTTAGATCGTCTCCCCGCCGGGGAGCTGTTTTTT

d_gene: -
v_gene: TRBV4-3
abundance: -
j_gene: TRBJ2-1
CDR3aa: CASSQDNSLSYNEQFF
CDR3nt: TGCGCCAGCAGCCAAGATAACAGTCTGTCCTACAATGAGCAGTTCTTC

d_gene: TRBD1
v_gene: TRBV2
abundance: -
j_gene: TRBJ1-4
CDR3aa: CASNMDRGRGKLFF
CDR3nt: TGTGCCAGCAACATGGACAGGGGGCGCGGGAAACTGTTTTTT

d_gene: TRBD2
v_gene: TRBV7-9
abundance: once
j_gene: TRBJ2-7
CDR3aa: CASSRLAQYEQYF
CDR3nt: TGTGCCAGCAGCCGACTAGCGCAATACGAGCAGTACTTC

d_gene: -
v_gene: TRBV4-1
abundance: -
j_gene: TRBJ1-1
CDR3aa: CASSSIPGTMNTEAFF
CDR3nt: TGCGCCAGCAGCTCTATTCCCGGGACAATGAACACTGAAGCTTTCTTT

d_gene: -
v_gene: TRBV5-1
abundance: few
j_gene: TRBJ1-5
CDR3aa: CASSQSGGNQPQHF
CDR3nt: TGCGCCAGCAGCCAGTCCGGGGGAAATCAGCCCCAGCATTTT

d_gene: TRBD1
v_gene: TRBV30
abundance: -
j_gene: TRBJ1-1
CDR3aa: CAWSSITGASSFTEAFF
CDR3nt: TGTGCCTGGAGTAGTATAACAGGGGCCAGTTCCTTCACTGAAGCTTTCTTT

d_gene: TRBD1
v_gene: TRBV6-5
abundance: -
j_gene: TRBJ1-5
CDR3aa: CASSPDRGSNQPQHF
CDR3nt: TGTGCCAGCAGTCCGGACAGGGGTAGCAATCAGCCCCAGCATTTT

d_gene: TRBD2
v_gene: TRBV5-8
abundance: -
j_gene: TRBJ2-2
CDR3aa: CASRLAGGTGELFF
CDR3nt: TGTGCCAGCAGGCTAGCGGGAGGGACCGGGGAGCTGTTTTTT

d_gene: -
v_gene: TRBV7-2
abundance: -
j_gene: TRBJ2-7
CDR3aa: CASSSPRGLPFYEQYF
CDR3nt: TGTGCCAGCAGCTCCCCACGGGGACTCCCCTTTTACGAGCAGTACTTC

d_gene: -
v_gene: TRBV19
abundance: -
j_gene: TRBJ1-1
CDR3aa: CASSRYRTEAFF
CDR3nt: TGTGCCTCATCCAGGTACCGCACTGAAGCTTTCTTT

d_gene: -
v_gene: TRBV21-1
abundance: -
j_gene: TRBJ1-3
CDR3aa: CASSTTYRGLAGNTIYF
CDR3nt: TGTGCCAGCAGCACGACGTACAGGGGGCTAGCTGGAAACACCATATATTTT

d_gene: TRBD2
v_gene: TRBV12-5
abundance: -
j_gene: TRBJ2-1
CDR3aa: CASGLGLAGPDEQFF
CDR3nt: TGTGCTAGTGGTTTAGGACTAGCGGGACCCGATGAGCAGTTCTTC

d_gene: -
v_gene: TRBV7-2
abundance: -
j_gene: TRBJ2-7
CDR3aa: CASSLARASYEQYF
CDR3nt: TGTGCCAGCAGCTTAGCCAGGGCTTCCTACGAGCAGTACTTC

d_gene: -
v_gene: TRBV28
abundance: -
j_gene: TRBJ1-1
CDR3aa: CASRSSLNTEAFF
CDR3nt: TGTGCCAGCAGATCCAGTTTGAACACTGAAGCTTTCTTT

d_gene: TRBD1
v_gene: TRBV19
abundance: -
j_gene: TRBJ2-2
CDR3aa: CASRTGGGFNTGELFF
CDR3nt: TGTGCCAGTAGAACAGGGGGCGGTTTTAACACCGGGGAGCTGTTTTTT

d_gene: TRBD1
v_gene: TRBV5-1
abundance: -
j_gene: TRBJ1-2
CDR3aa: CASSTDRAANYGYTF
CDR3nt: TGCGCCAGCAGCACAGACAGGGCGGCTAACTATGGCTACACCTTC

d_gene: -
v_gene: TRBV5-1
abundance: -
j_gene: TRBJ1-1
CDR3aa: CASSPLGGDEAFF
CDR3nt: TGCGCCAGCAGCCCGCTCGGGGGGGATGAAGCTTTCTTT

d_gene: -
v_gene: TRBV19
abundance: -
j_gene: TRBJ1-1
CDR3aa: CASMVGFNTEAFF
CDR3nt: TGTGCCAGTATGGTCGGGTTCAACACTGAAGCTTTCTTT

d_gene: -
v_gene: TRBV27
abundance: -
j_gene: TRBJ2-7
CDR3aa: CASSLAKTGAYEQYF
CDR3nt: TGTGCCAGCAGTTTAGCAAAGACAGGAGCCTACGAGCAGTACTTC

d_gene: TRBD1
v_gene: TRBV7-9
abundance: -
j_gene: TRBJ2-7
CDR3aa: CASSLDRAYEQYF
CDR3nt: TGTGCCAGCAGCCTGGACAGGGCCTACGAGCAGTACTTC

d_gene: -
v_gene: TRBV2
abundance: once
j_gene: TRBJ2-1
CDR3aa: CASSRSGRNNEQFF
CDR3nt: TGTGCCAGCAGTAGGTCAGGGCGGAACAATGAGCAGTTCTTC

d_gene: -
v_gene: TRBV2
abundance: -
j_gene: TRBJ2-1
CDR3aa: CASSSPRNEQFF
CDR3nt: TGTGCCAGTTCTAGCCCTCGGAATGAGCAGTTCTTC

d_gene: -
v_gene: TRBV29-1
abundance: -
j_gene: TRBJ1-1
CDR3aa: CSTTGGITEAFF
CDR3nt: TGCAGCACCACGGGGGGCATAACTGAAGCTTTCTTT

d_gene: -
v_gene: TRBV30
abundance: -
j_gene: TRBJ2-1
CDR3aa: CAWSLGGNEQFF
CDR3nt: TGTGCCTGGAGTTTGGGAGGCAATGAGCAGTTCTTC

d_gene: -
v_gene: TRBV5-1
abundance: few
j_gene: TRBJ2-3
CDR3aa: CASSLGGSGSTDTQYF
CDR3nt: TGCGCCAGCAGCTTGGGGGGGAGCGGGAGCACAGATACGCAGTATTTT

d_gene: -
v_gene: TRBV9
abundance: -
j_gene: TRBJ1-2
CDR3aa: CASSVADQPLAYGYTF
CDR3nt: TGTGCCAGCAGCGTAGCTGACCAGCCACTAGCCTATGGCTACACCTTC

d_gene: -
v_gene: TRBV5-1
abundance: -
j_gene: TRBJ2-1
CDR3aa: CASSGGQSAINEQFF
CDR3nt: TGCGCCAGCAGCGGGGGACAAAGCGCTATAAATGAGCAGTTCTTC

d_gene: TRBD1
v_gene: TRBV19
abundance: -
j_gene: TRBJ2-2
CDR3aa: CASTPVDRATGELFF
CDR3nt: TGTGCCAGTACCCCGGTCGACAGGGCCACCGGGGAGCTGTTTTTT

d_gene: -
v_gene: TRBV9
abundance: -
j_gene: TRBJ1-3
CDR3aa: CASSAMGHSGNTIYF
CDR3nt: TGTGCCAGCAGCGCCATGGGGCACTCTGGAAACACCATATATTTT

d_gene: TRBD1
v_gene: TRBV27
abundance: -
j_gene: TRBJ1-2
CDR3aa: CASSPRGTGVPPRGYTF
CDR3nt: TGTGCCAGCAGCCCTAGGGGGACAGGGGTCCCCCCGCGCGGCTACACCTTC

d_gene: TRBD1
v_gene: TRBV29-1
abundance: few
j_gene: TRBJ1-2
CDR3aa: CSVDREGQGDRGYTF
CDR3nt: TGCAGCGTAGACCGAGAGGGGCAGGGGGATAGAGGCTACACCTTC

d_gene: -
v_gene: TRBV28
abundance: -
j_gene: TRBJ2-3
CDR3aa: CASSLGGTYTDTQYF
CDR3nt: TGTGCCAGCAGTTTAGGCGGGACCTACACAGATACGCAGTATTTT

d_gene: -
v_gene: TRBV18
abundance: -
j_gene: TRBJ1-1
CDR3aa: CASSPSPGYTEAFF
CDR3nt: TGTGCCAGCTCACCTAGCCCAGGGTACACTGAAGCTTTCTTT

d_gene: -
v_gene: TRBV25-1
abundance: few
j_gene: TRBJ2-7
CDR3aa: CASSEYGLRGENSYEQYF
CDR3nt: TGTGCCAGCAGTGAATATGGTCTCCGAGGCGAGAACTCCTACGAGCAGTACTTC

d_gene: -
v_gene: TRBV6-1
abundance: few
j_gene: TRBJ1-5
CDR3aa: CASSEALPGFGQPQHF
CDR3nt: TGTGCCAGCAGTGAAGCGCTTCCGGGGTTCGGTCAGCCCCAGCATTTT

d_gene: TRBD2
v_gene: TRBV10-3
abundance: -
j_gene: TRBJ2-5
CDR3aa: CATESTSGETQYF
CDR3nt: TGTGCCACCGAATCGACTAGCGGGGAGACCCAGTACTTC

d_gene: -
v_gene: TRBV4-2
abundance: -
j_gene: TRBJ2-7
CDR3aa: CASSQDGILHSYEQYF
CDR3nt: TGTGCCAGCAGCCAAGACGGGATTCTCCACTCCTACGAGCAGTACTTC

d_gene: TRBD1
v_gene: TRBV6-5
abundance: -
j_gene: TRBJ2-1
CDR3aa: CASSRDRDTYNEQFF
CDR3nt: TGTGCCAGCAGCCGGGACAGAGATACCTACAATGAGCAGTTCTTC

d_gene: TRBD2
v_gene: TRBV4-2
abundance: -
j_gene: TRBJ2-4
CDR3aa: CASSQDRGGRADSQYF
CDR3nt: TGTGCCAGCAGCCAAGATCGCGGCGGGAGGGCCGACAGTCAGTACTTC

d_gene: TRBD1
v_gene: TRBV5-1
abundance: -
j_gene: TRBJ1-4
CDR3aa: CASSRDRASEKLFF
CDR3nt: TGCGCCAGCAGCAGGGACAGGGCTTCCGAAAAACTGTTTTTT

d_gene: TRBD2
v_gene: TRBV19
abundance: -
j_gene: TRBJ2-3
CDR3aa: CASSQGLAESTDTQYF
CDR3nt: TGTGCCAGTAGTCAAGGACTAGCGGAAAGCACAGATACGCAGTATTTT

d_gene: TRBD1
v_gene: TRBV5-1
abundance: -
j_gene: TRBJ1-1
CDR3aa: CASSLGQGRTEAFF
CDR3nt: TGCGCCAGCAGCTTAGGACAGGGTAGGACTGAAGCTTTCTTT

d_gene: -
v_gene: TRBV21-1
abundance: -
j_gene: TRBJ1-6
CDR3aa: CASSRDRATSPLHF
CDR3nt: TGTGCCAGCAGCAGGGACAGGGCGACTTCACCCCTCCACTTT

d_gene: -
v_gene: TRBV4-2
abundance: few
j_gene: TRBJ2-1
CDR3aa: CASSQVTSRYNEQFF
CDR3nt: TGTGCCAGCAGCCAAGTCACTAGCCGCTACAATGAGCAGTTCTTC

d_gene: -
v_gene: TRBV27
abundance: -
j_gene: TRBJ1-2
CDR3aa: CASKVWGSAYGYTF
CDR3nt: TGTGCCAGCAAGGTTTGGGGCAGCGCCTATGGCTACACCTTC

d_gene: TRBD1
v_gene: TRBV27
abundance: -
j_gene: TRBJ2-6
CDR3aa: CASSLRAGGSGANVLTF
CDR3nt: TGTGCCAGCAGTTTACGGGCAGGGGGCTCTGGGGCCAACGTCCTGACTTTC

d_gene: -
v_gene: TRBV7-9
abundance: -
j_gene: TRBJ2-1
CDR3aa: CASSLTGMGNEQFF
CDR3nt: TGTGCCAGCAGCTTAACAGGGATGGGGAATGAGCAGTTCTTC

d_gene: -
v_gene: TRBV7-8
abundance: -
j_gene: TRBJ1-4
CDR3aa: CASSLKRVGIYEKLFF
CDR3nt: TGTGCCAGCAGCTTAAAGAGAGTGGGCATTTATGAAAAACTGTTTTTT

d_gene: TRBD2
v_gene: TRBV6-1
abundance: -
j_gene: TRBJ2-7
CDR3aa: CASSDETSVKLQYF
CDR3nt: TGTGCCAGCAGTGATGAGACTAGCGTCAAGCTGCAGTACTTC

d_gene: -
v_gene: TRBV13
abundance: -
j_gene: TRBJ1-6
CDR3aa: CASSLAQGNSPLHF
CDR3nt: TGTGCCAGCAGCTTAGCACAGGGTAATTCACCCCTCCACTTT

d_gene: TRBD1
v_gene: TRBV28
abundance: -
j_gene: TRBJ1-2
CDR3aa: CASRNWEQGQNYGYTF
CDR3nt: TGTGCCAGCAGGAATTGGGAACAGGGGCAAAACTATGGCTACACCTTC